Sequencing of this TCR beta chain was carried out in a study of blood T cell repertoires in COVID-19. Across the study: Donors in the United States, Italy and Spain gave samples during acute or convalescent COVID-19.

This table comes from immunoSEQ multiplex PCR, and its TCRdb copy is limited to in-frame clones, with some not included. The data show a few hundred thousand clones, more than 85% seen once. V lost 1 base to trimming and J lost 0 bases, with 15 bases between them. CDR3 length equals 18 residues. Looked up from germline, CDR1 is LGHDT and CDR2 is YNNKEL (reference sequence). The receptor's source is a person in their late teens or twenties with COVID-19, enrolled during active disease. V gene TRBV3-1 (or the pseudogene TRBV3-2) combines with J gene TRBJ2-2, with D perhaps TRBD2 (5 bases). The sample consisted of peripheral blood. This CDR3 is CASSQGGWNLTNTGELFF. The CDR3 nucleotides read TGTGCCAGCAGCCAAGGCGGGTGGAATTTAACGAACACCGGGGAGCTGTTTTTT.